The clone carrying this T cell receptor (beta chain) has just a few counts. Its matching antigen is unknown. The sample comes from a study of OX40 agonist ivuxolimab in advanced cancers. Study as a whole: Subjects had a mean age of roughly 60 years, with a range of roughly 20 to 79; around 80% were male. Patients with prior anti-PD-1, anti-PD-L1 or anti-CTLA-4 therapy were eligible; approximately 37% had some.

Points from the study as a whole: At doses 0.1 to 3.0 mg/kg, CD4+ and CD8+ clones expanded.

Germline CDR1 SGDLS, CDR2 YYNGEE. The length of the CDR3 is 12 residues. Trimming cost V 8 bases and J 8 bases, with 16 bases left between them. TCRdb keeps only in-frame clones here, not all; method: immunoSEQ multiplex PCR. Among under 70,000 clones, roughly 86% were seen once, and the ten largest hold about 1%. Sample: CD4+ or CD8+ T cells sorted from blood, taken in a trial of the OX40 agonist ivuxolimab. The rearrangement uses TRBV9 and TRBJ1-1; D not resolved. The receptor comes from an adult with an advanced solid tumor such as melanoma, head and neck, liver or kidney cancer. This CDR3 is CASRPVLMEAFF. As DNA, the CDR3 is TGTGCCAGTCGGCCCGTCTTGATGGAAGCTTTCTTT.